The rows below give T cell receptor beta chains drawn from one sample of a study of cytomegalovirus exposure and HLA in healthy donors. The assay was immunoSEQ multiplex PCR, and TCRdb's table has in-frame clones only and misses some. The table lists approximately 130,000 clones, around two thirds of them singletons. The specimen sequenced was PBMCs. The receptor set was obtained from a human donor in good health. CDR3s include the opening cysteine and the closing phenylalanine or tryptophan. A D gene is named only where the DNA matches it firmly. The size entry is marked missing in some rows and otherwise reads once, few, many or a size class.

CDR3aa: CASSDPGQGIPGYTF; CDR3nt: TGTGCCAGCAGCGACCCGGGACAGGGGATCCCAGGCTACACCTTC; d_gene: TRBD1; j_gene: TRBJ1-2; len: 15; v_gene: TRBV6-5; abundance: few
CDR3aa: CASSPLTGVGSYEQFF; CDR3nt: TGCGCCAGCAGCCCGCTGACAGGGGTTGGTTCGTATGAGCAGTTCTTC; d_gene: TRBD1; j_gene: TRBJ2-1; len: 16; v_gene: TRBV5-1; abundance: few
CDR3aa: CASSSLPAGNTIYF; CDR3nt: TGTGCCAGCAGTTCCCTACCCGCAGGAAACACCATATATTTT; d_gene: -; j_gene: TRBJ1-3; len: 14; v_gene: TRBV27; abundance: -
CDR3aa: CASSEDSNNEQFF; CDR3nt: TGTGCCAGCAGTGAAGACAGCAACAATGAGCAGTTCTTC; d_gene: -; j_gene: TRBJ2-1; len: 13; v_gene: TRBV6-4; abundance: -
CDR3aa: CASSLESGGLQETQYF; CDR3nt: TGTGCCAGCAGCTTAGAAAGCGGGGGGTTACAAGAGACCCAGTACTTC; d_gene: TRBD2; j_gene: TRBJ2-5; len: 16; v_gene: TRBV7-3; abundance: -
CDR3aa: CASSPLTGGIYGYTF; CDR3nt: TGTGCCAGCAGCCCCCTGACAGGGGGCATCTATGGCTACACCTTC; d_gene: TRBD1; j_gene: TRBJ1-2; len: 15; v_gene: TRBV6-5; abundance: few
CDR3aa: CASSPPGSVGYTF; CDR3nt: TGTGCCAGCAGTCCCCCGGGTAGTGTGGGCTACACCTTC; d_gene: -; j_gene: TRBJ1-2; len: 13; v_gene: TRBV6-5; abundance: -
CDR3aa: CASSLVGTGAHEQYF; CDR3nt: TGTGCCAGCAGCTTGGTTGGGACAGGGGCCCACGAGCAGTACTTC; d_gene: TRBD1; j_gene: TRBJ2-7; len: 15; v_gene: TRBV5-6; abundance: -
CDR3aa: CASSYRTLNTGELFF; CDR3nt: TGTGCCAGCAGCTACCGGACACTTAACACCGGGGAGCTGTTTTTT; d_gene: -; j_gene: TRBJ2-2; len: 15; v_gene: TRBV13; abundance: -
CDR3aa: CASSSHRTGKETQYF; CDR3nt: TGTGCCAGCAGCTCACATCGGACAGGGAAAGAGACCCAGTACTTC; d_gene: TRBD1; j_gene: TRBJ2-5; len: 15; v_gene: TRBV7-2; abundance: -
CDR3aa: CASSELRGSTKDF; CDR3nt: TGTGCCAGCAGCGAACTCCGAGGGTCTACGAAGGATTTT; d_gene: -; j_gene: TRBJ2-3; len: 13; v_gene: TRBV28; abundance: -
CDR3aa: CASSFGGAYGKLFF; CDR3nt: TGTGCCAGCAGCTTTGGGGGGGCGTATGGAAAACTGTTTTTT; d_gene: -; j_gene: TRBJ1-4; len: 14; v_gene: TRBV13; abundance: -
CDR3aa: CASSFRTGVSGYTF; CDR3nt: TGTGCCAGCAGTTTCAGGACAGGGGTGAGTGGCTACACCTTC; d_gene: TRBD1; j_gene: TRBJ1-2; len: 14; v_gene: TRBV28; abundance: once
CDR3aa: CASGLRTDLMQFF; CDR3nt: TGTGCCAGCGGCCTGAGGACAGATTTGATGCAGTTCTTC; d_gene: -; j_gene: TRBJ2-1; len: 13; v_gene: TRBV7-8; abundance: -
CDR3aa: CASSYRDSNQPQHF; CDR3nt: TGTGCCAGCAGTTACCGGGACAGTAATCAGCCCCAGCATTTT; d_gene: TRBD1; j_gene: TRBJ1-5; len: 14; v_gene: TRBV6-6; abundance: few
CDR3aa: CASSQTSVLGVGYTF; CDR3nt: TGCGCCAGCAGCCAGACGTCAGTCTTAGGAGTGGGCTACACCTTC; d_gene: -; j_gene: TRBJ1-2; len: 15; v_gene: TRBV4-3; abundance: few
CDR3aa: CASSQGNTEAFF; CDR3nt: TGTGCTAGTTCGCAGGGCAACACTGAAGCTTTCTTT; d_gene: -; j_gene: TRBJ1-1; len: 12; v_gene: TRBV12-5; abundance: -
CDR3aa: CASSLSPGVSQPQHF; CDR3nt: TGTGCCAGCTCACTTAGTCCGGGGGTCAGTCAGCCCCAGCATTTT; d_gene: -; j_gene: TRBJ1-5; len: 15; v_gene: TRBV28; abundance: -
CDR3aa: CASSFQGKFTDTQYF; CDR3nt: TGTGCCAGCAGTTTTCAGGGGAAATTCACAGATACGCAGTATTTT; d_gene: -; j_gene: TRBJ2-3; len: 15; v_gene: TRBV27; abundance: -
CDR3aa: CSSSLAAGNGYTF; CDR3nt: TGTTCCAGCAGCTTAGCTGCGGGCAATGGCTACACCTTC; d_gene: -; j_gene: TRBJ1-2; len: 13; v_gene: TRBV7-9; abundance: -